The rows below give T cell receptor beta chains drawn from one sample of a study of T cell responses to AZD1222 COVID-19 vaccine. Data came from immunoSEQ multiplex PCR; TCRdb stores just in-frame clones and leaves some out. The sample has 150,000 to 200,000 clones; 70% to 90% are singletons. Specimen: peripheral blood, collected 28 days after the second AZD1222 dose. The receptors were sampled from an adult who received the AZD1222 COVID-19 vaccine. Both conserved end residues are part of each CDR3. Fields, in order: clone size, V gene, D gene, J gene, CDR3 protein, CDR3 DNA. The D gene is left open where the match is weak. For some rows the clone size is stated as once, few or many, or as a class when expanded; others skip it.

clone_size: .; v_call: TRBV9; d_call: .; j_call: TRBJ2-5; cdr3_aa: CASSRMGGPLQETQYF; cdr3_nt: TGTGCCAGCAGCCGCATGGGGGGGCCCCTACAAGAGACCCAGTACTTC
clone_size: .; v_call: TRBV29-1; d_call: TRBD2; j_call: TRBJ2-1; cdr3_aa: CSVELAGGEQFF; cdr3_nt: TGCAGCGTTGAACTAGCGGGGGGGGAGCAGTTCTTC
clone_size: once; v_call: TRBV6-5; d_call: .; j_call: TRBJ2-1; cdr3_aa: CASSYSGASSYNEQFF; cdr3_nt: TGTGCCAGCAGTTACTCGGGGGCGAGCTCCTACAATGAGCAGTTCTTC
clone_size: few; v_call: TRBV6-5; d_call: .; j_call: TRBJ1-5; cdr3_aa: CASTPPAGLPQHF; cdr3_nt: TGTGCCAGCACCCCCCCCGCAGGACTCCCCCAGCATTTT
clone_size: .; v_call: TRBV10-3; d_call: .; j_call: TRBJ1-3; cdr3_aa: CAISRASNSGNTIYF; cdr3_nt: TGTGCCATCAGTCGTGCGTCTAACTCTGGAAACACCATATATTTT
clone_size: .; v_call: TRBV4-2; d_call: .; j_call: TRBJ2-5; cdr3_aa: CASSQEGTENQETQYF; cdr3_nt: TGTGCCAGCAGCCAAGAAGGGACTGAAAACCAAGAGACCCAGTACTTC
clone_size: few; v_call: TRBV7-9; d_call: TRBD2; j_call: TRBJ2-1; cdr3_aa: CASSGTINEQFF; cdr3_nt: TGTGCCAGCTCAGGGACTATCAATGAGCAGTTCTTC
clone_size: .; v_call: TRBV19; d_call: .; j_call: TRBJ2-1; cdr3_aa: CASSLLGANNEQFF; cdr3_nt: TGTGCCAGTAGCCTTTTAGGGGCCAACAATGAGCAGTTCTTC
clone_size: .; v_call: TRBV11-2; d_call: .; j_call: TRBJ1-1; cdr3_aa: CASSARTARNTEAFF; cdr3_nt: TGTGCCAGCAGCGCTCGGACAGCACGGAACACTGAAGCTTTCTTT
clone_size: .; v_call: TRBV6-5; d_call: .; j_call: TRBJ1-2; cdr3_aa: CASSPGTPGGYTF; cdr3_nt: TGTGCCAGCAGTCCGGGGACCCCAGGTGGCTACACCTTC
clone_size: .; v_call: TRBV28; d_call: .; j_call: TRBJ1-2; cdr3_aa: CAIFNPANYGYTF; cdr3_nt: TGTGCCATCTTTAATCCGGCGAACTATGGCTACACCTTC
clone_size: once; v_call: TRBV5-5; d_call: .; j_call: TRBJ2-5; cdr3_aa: CASSLEWSIFSRRAETQYF; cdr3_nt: TGTGCCAGCAGCTTGGAGTGGAGCATCTTCTCTCGTAGGGCTGAGACCCAGTACTTC
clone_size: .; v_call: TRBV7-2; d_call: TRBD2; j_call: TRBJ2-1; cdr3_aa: CASSFEAGGPDEQFF; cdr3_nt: TGTGCCAGCAGCTTTGAGGCGGGGGGGCCCGATGAGCAGTTCTTC
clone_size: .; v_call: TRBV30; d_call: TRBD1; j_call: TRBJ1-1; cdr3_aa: CAWSGTGYTEAFF; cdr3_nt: TGTGCCTGGTCCGGGACAGGATACACTGAAGCTTTCTTT
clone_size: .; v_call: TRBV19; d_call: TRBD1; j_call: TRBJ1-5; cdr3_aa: CASSWDRDPIQPQHF; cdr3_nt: TGTGCCAGTAGTTGGGACAGGGATCCGATTCAGCCCCAGCATTTT
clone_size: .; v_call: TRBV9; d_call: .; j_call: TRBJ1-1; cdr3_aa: CASSVVEGEAFF; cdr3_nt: TGTGCCAGCAGCGTAGTAGAGGGGGAAGCTTTCTTT
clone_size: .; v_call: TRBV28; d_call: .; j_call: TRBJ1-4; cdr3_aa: CASSRGRLNEKLFF; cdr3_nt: TGTGCCAGCAGTAGGGGTCGCCTTAATGAAAAACTGTTTTTT
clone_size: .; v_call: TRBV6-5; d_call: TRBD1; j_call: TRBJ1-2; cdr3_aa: CASMGQDNYGYTF; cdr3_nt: TGTGCCAGCATGGGACAGGATAACTATGGCTACACCTTC
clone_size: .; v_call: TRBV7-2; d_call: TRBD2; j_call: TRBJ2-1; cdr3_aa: CASKPGLGSSEQFF; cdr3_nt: TGTGCCAGCAAGCCGGGACTAGGAAGCTCTGAGCAGTTCTTC
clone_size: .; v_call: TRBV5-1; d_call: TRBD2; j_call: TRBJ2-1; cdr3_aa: CASSLLLADEQFF; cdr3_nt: TGCGCCAGCAGCTTGTTACTAGCGGATGAGCAGTTCTTC
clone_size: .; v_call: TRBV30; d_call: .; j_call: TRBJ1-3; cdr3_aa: CAWTDPKSITGNTIYF; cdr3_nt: TGTGCCTGGACGGACCCCAAAAGCATTACTGGAAACACCATATATTTT
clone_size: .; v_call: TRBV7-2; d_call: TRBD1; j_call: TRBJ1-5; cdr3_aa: CASSSIRQGSQYQPQHF; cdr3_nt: TGTGCCAGCAGCTCTATCCGACAGGGGAGTCAATATCAGCCCCAGCATTTT
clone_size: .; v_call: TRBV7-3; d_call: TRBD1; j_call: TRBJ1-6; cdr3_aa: CASSLGTGATSPLHF; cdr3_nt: TGTGCCAGCAGCTTAGGGACAGGGGCGACTTCACCCCTCCACTTT
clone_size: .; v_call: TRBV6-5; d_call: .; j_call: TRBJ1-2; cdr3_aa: CASHPGGRNYGYTF; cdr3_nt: TGTGCCAGCCATCCGGGTGGCAGAAACTATGGCTACACCTTC
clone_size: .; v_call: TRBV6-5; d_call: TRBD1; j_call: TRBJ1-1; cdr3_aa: CASSLFTGGDTEAFF; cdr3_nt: TGTGCCAGCAGTCTTTTTACAGGGGGCGACACTGAAGCTTTCTTT
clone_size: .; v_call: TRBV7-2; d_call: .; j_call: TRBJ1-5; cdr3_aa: CASSRGGSGNQPQHF; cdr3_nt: TGTGCCAGCAGCAGGGGGGGGAGCGGCAATCAGCCCCAGCATTTT
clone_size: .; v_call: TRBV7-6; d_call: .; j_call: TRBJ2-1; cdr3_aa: CASSGGGDRYNEQFF; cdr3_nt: TGTGCCAGCAGCGGAGGGGGGGACCGCTACAATGAGCAGTTCTTC
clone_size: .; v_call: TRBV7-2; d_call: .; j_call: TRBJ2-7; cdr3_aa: CASKRATRFGEQYF; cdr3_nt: TGTGCCAGCAAGAGGGCTACCAGGTTCGGCGAGCAGTACTTC
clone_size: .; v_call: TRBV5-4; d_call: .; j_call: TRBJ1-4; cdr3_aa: CASSLDNGEKLFF; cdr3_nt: TGTGCCAGCAGCTTGGATAATGGTGAAAAACTGTTTTTT
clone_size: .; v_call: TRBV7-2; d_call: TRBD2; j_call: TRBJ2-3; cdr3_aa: CASSDRLAGGMTDTQYF; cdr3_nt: TGTGCCAGCAGCGACCGACTAGCGGGGGGTATGACAGATACGCAGTATTTT
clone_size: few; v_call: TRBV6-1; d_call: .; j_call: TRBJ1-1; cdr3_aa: CASSDKTGNTEAFF; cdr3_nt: TGTGCCAGCAGTGACAAAACAGGTAACACTGAAGCTTTCTTT
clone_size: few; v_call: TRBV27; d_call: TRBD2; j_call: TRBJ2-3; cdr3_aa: CASSPNRDRLAGGRITDTQYF; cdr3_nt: TGTGCCAGCAGTCCGAACCGGGACAGACTAGCGGGGGGTAGAATCACAGATACGCAGTATTTT
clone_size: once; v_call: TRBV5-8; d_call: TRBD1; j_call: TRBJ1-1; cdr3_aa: CASSLATGGYTEAFF; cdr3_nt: TGTGCCAGCAGCTTGGCCACAGGGGGCTACACTGAAGCTTTCTTT
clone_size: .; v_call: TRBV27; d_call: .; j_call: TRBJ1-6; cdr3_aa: CASSFDPNSPLHF; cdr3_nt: TGTGCCAGCAGTTTCGACCCTAATTCACCCCTCCACTTT
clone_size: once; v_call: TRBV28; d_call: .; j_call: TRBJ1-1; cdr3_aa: CASSFRAPEAFF; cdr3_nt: TGTGCCAGCAGTTTCCGGGCCCCTGAAGCTTTCTTT
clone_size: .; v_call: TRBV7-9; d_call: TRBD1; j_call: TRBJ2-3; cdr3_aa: CASSWTGDTDTQYF; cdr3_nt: TGTGCCAGCAGCTGGACAGGGGACACAGATACGCAGTATTTT
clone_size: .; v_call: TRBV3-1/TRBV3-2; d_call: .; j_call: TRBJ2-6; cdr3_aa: CASSQDQRASGANVLTF; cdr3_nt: TGTGCCAGCAGCCAAGATCAGCGGGCCTCTGGGGCCAACGTCCTGACTTTC
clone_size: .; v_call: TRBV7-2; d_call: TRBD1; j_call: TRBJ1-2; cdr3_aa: CASRRTGDYGYTF; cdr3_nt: TGTGCCAGCAGACGTACAGGGGACTATGGCTACACCTTC
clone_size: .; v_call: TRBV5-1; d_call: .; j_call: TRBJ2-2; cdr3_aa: CASSLGERFANTGELFF; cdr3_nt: TGCGCCAGCAGCTTGGGGGAGCGTTTCGCGAACACCGGGGAGCTGTTTTTT
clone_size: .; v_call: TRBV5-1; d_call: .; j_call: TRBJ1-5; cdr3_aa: CASSYNANQPQHF; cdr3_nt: TGCGCCAGCAGCTACAATGCTAATCAGCCCCAGCATTTT
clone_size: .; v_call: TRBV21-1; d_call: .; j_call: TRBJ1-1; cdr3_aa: CATQVAFF; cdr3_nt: TGTGCCACCCAGGTGGCTTTCTTT
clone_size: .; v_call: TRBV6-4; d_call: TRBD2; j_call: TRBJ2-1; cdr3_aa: CASSDSGLAGYNEQFF; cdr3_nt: TGTGCCAGCAGTGACTCGGGACTAGCGGGATACAATGAGCAGTTCTTC
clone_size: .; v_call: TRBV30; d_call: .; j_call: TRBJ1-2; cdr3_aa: CAWSAGSNYGYTF; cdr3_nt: TGTGCCTGGAGTGCGGGGAGTAATTATGGCTACACCTTC